The following is a T cell receptor (beta chain) sequence with its context. Its antigen is currently unknown. Through a sample-barcoded 5' primer and a J-beta primer mix, a second PCR was run for about 6 to 11 cycles. TCRdb redid the calling of the 5' RACE reads with MiXCR, one entry per CDR3 protein. The data contain 600,000 or so distinct CDR3 sequences, about 45% of them singletons. CDR3 length: 15 amino acids. Trimming removed 4 bases at V and 6 bases at J, with 17 bases between. Germline loops: CDR1 SGHDN, CDR2 FVKESK. This specimen comes from a study of blood T cells in healthy people across ages. General observations from the study: Since the PBMCs were unsorted, naive and antigen-experienced cells could not be conclusively compared. Long-lived and aged donors differed, with more naive CD4+ cells and higher diversity in the long-lived.

The chain is built from TRBV14 and TRBJ2-3, with D tentatively TRBD1 or TRBD2 (6 bases each). The sequence derives from a man at least 80 years old in good health. The sample taken for sequencing was blood. The chain's CDR3 is CASSRRRGAGDTQYF. The CDR3 bases are TGTGCCAGCAGCCGGCGGAGGGGGGCAGGCGATACGCAGTATTTT.